Each of the 9 T cell receptor beta chains below was sequenced from the same sample in a study of T cell repertoires in cytomegalovirus infection. TCRdb reprocessed the reads via MiXCR and lists one record per CDR3 protein. This sample has about 700,000 distinct CDR3 sequences, with around 32% found just once. Antigens for these TCRs are unknown. Sequencing used cultured PBMCs, obtained from culture after CMV antigen stimulation. These receptors originate from a human donor in good health (CMV status not recorded). Some clones in this sample may be carry-over from other donors' samples.

V usage is TRBV10-2 and J usage is TRBJ2-7; TRBD1 matches at 7 bases. Germline values: CDR1 WSHSY, CDR2 SAAADI. J lost 4 bases, V lost 4 bases, and 7 bases had no gene match. The CDR3 contains 14 residues. Written as DNA, the CDR3 is TGCGCCAGCAGTGCGGGACAGCGCACATACGAGCAGTACTTC. It translates to CASSAGQRTYEQYF.

This chain joins TRBV6-1 and TRBJ1-5; a weak D match, TRBD1 (6 bases). V lost 6 bases, J lost 5 bases, and 26 bases lay in between. Germline values: CDR1 MNHNS, CDR2 SASEGT. The CDR3 loop spans 18 amino acids. The CDR3: CASSIIYSGEPSHQPQHF. Written as DNA, the CDR3 is TGTGCCAGCAGCATTATATACTCAGGGGAGCCGTCCCATCAGCCCCAGCATTTT.

Here the CDR3 DNA reads TGCGCCAGCAGCTTGGTGGAGGGTCCCTCCGAGCAGTACTTC. It specifies CASSLVEGPSEQYF. The rearrangement uses TRBV5-1 and TRBJ2-7; weak D call: TRBD2 (6 bases). CDR3 length: 14 residues. CDR1 is SGHRS, CDR2 YFSETQ, per germline. Between the trimmed V and J ends, which lost 0 bases and 6 bases, there was a span of 13 bases.

This clonotype occurred a few times. The chain couples TRBV20-1 to TRBJ2-5; possible D gene TRBD1, 6 bases. The germline V gene encodes CDR1 DFQATT and CDR2 SNEGSKA (reference sequence). Trimming removed 0 bases from V and 5 bases from J, with 19 bases in between. The CDR3 is 16 residues long. The CDR3 region has the DNA TGCAGTGCTAGAGACCCGCACTCATGGCAGGGGGAGACCCAGTACTTC. It translates to CSARDPHSWQGETQYF.

The V and J genes are TRBV20-1 and TRBJ2-1; possibly TRBD1 or TRBD2 for D (5 bases each). Trimming stripped 0 bases from V and 9 bases from J, with 18 bases between. The germline V gene has CDR1 DFQATT and CDR2 SNEGSKA (reference sequence). The CDR3 spans 15 residues. Written as DNA, the CDR3 is TGCAGTGCTAGAGATTTGGGGGACGCTTTGGGTGAGCAGTTCTTC. It translates to CSARDLGDALGEQFF.

This clonotype was seen ten or more times. The chain combines TRBV7-2 with TRBJ2-7, with D uncertain. Germline CDR1 reads SGHTA; CDR2 reads FQGNSA. This CDR3 has 17 amino acids. Between the trimmed V and J ends, which lost 1 base and 0 bases, there was a span of 16 bases. This CDR3 reads CASSLDIAGPLSYEQYF. Here the CDR3 DNA reads TGTGCCAGCAGCTTAGATATTGCAGGTCCCCTCTCCTACGAGCAGTACTTC.

This clonotype was detected ten times or more. V usage is TRBV7-9 and J usage is TRBJ2-5; possible D gene TRBD1, 6 bases. V lost 3 bases, J lost 0 bases, and 11 bases lay in between. CDR1 is SEHNR and CDR2 is FQNEAQ in the germline V gene (reference sequence). The CDR3 consists of 15 residues. This CDR3 reads CASSLRWDNQETQYF. The CDR3 DNA sequence: TGTGCCAGCAGCTTGCGGTGGGACAACCAAGAGACCCAGTACTTC.

This clonotype has only one observation. The V call is TRBV3-1, the J call TRBJ2-7; TRBD1 matches 10 bases. J lost 3 bases, V lost 2 bases, and 10 bases had no gene match. Germline CDR1 reads LGHDT; CDR2 reads YNNKEL (reference sequence). The CDR3 extends over 17 amino acids. CDR3 bases: TGTGCCAGCAGCCAAACGAGGACAGGGGGTTCAGTCTACGAGCAGTACTTC. This translates into CASSQTRTGGSVYEQYF.

This clonotype was seen a few times. The rearrangement uses TRBV20-1 and TRBJ1-1; D is unresolved. The germline V and J ends were trimmed by 6 bases and 1 base, with 18 bases remaining between them. The CDR3 consists of 15 residues. The germline gives CDR1 DFQATT, CDR2 SNEGSKA (reference sequence). CDR3 sequence: CSAQPSISENTEAFF. CDR3 nucleotides: TGCAGTGCCCAACCCTCAATCAGCGAGAACACTGAAGCTTTCTTT.